A selection of T cell receptor beta chains follows, all from one sample in a study of human T cells and chemical hapten exposure. TCRdb re-called the RACE reads through MiXCR, storing one row per CDR3 protein. The sample includes approximately 89,000 distinct CDR3 sequences, roughly 10% of them seen just once. Sequenced here: whole blood, sampled in connection with sensitization to the hapten diphenylcyclopropenone (DPC). These receptors originate from a woman aged 25 to 39 with alopecia areata. Some clones in this sample may be carry-over from other donors' samples. The CDR3 runs from the conserved cysteine through the conserved F or W. Fields, in order: J gene, clone size, D gene, V gene, CDR3 DNA, CDR3 protein. D genes are given only for firm matches. For some rows the clone size is stated as once, few or many, or as a class when expanded; others skip it.

J gene: TRBJ2-3
clone size: few
D gene: -
V gene: TRBV29-1
CDR3 DNA: TGCAGCGTTGGATCAGATACGCAGTATTTT
CDR3 protein: CSVGSDTQYF

J gene: TRBJ1-1
clone size: many
D gene: TRBD1
V gene: TRBV7-2
CDR3 DNA: TGTGCCAGCAGCTTGGGACAGACCTTGGAAGCTTTCTTT
CDR3 protein: CASSLGQTLEAFF

J gene: TRBJ1-1
clone size: -
D gene: TRBD1
V gene: TRBV6-6
CDR3 DNA: TGTGCCAGCATCTCAGGGACAGGGCCCGCTAGATTAAGAGCTCTCTTT
CDR3 protein: CASISGTGPARLRALF

J gene: TRBJ1-2
clone size: many
D gene: -
V gene: TRBV27
CDR3 DNA: TGTGCCAGCAGTTTTGACAGTAACTATGGCTACACCTTC
CDR3 protein: CASSFDSNYGYTF

J gene: TRBJ2-1
clone size: many
D gene: TRBD2
V gene: TRBV7-9
CDR3 DNA: TGTGCCAGCGGACCGGGACTAGCGGACAATGAGCAGTTCTTC
CDR3 protein: CASGPGLADNEQFF

J gene: TRBJ2-5
clone size: -
D gene: TRBD2
V gene: TRBV4-1
CDR3 DNA: TGCGCCAGCAGCCAGGCCCCACTAGCGGGGCAAGAGACCCAGTACTTC
CDR3 protein: CASSQAPLAGQETQYF

J gene: TRBJ1-5
clone size: many
D gene: -
V gene: TRBV6-5
CDR3 DNA: TGTGCCAGCAGTTACTCAAGGAATAGCAATCAGCCCCAGCATTTT
CDR3 protein: CASSYSRNSNQPQHF

J gene: TRBJ2-2
clone size: many
D gene: -
V gene: TRBV29-1
CDR3 DNA: TGCAGCGTTGAGGGATACGGGGAGCTGTTTTTT
CDR3 protein: CSVEGYGELFF

J gene: TRBJ1-1
clone size: -
D gene: TRBD1
V gene: TRBV28
CDR3 DNA: TGTGCCAGCAGTAGGGGGACAGGGTTCACTGAAGCTTTCTTT
CDR3 protein: CASSRGTGFTEAFF

J gene: TRBJ1-6
clone size: many
D gene: TRBD1
V gene: TRBV12-3/TRBV12-4
CDR3 DNA: TGTGCCAGCAGTTACGGACAGGGGGCTTCACCCCTCCACTTT
CDR3 protein: CASSYGQGASPLHF

J gene: TRBJ1-2
clone size: -
D gene: TRBD1
V gene: TRBV10-3
CDR3 DNA: TGTGCCAGTCAGAAGGGACAGGGTAGCGGCTACACCTTC
CDR3 protein: CASQKGQGSGYTF

J gene: TRBJ2-5
clone size: -
D gene: TRBD1
V gene: TRBV20-1
CDR3 DNA: TGCAGTGCTAGAGATGTACAGGGGGTAGAGACCCAGTACTTC
CDR3 protein: CSARDVQGVETQYF

J gene: TRBJ1-2
clone size: many
D gene: TRBD1
V gene: TRBV29-1
CDR3 DNA: TGCAGCGTTGCTGCGCAGGGGGCTCCTCGCTATGGCTACACCTTC
CDR3 protein: CSVAAQGAPRYGYTF

J gene: TRBJ2-3
clone size: few
D gene: -
V gene: TRBV18
CDR3 DNA: TGTGCCAGCTCGTCCCAGGAGTTAGATACGCAGTATTTT
CDR3 protein: CASSSQELDTQYF

J gene: TRBJ2-1
clone size: -
D gene: TRBD2
V gene: TRBV18
CDR3 DNA: TGTGCCAGCTCGCCGCTAGCGGGAGGGGTCGATGAGCAGTTCTTC
CDR3 protein: CASSPLAGGVDEQFF

J gene: TRBJ2-1
clone size: many
D gene: TRBD2
V gene: TRBV30
CDR3 DNA: TGTGCCTGGAGATCTGACGGGGGGGCAAGTGAGCAGTTCTTC
CDR3 protein: CAWRSDGGASEQFF

J gene: TRBJ1-2
clone size: few
D gene: -
V gene: TRBV18
CDR3 DNA: TGTGCCAGCTCACCATGGGACTATGGCTACACCTTC
CDR3 protein: CASSPWDYGYTF

J gene: TRBJ2-2
clone size: -
D gene: -
V gene: TRBV6-2/TRBV6-3
CDR3 DNA: TGTGCCAGCAGTTTACAGGGCCCCAACACCGGGGAGCTGTTTTTT
CDR3 protein: CASSLQGPNTGELFF

J gene: TRBJ2-2
clone size: many
D gene: TRBD2
V gene: TRBV11-1
CDR3 DNA: TGTGCCAGCAGCCCAAGAGGACTAGCGGGAAGGAACACCGGGGAGCTGTTTTTT
CDR3 protein: CASSPRGLAGRNTGELFF

J gene: TRBJ2-5
clone size: few
D gene: -
V gene: TRBV20-1
CDR3 DNA: TGCAGTGCTAGAGGCGCCACCTCGGGGGAGACCCAGTACTTC
CDR3 protein: CSARGATSGETQYF

J gene: TRBJ2-3
clone size: few
D gene: -
V gene: TRBV28
CDR3 DNA: TGTGCCAGCGGCGGGGGCCGCACAGATACGCAGTATTTT
CDR3 protein: CASGGGRTDTQYF

J gene: TRBJ1-1
clone size: many
D gene: -
V gene: TRBV29-1
CDR3 DNA: TGCAGCGTCAAGGGGACAAGAGAAACTGAAGCTTTCTTT
CDR3 protein: CSVKGTRETEAFF

J gene: TRBJ2-6
clone size: many
D gene: -
V gene: TRBV5-1
CDR3 DNA: TGCGCCAGCAGCCCTAATACAGGGACCTCTGGGGCCAACGTCCTGACTTTC
CDR3 protein: CASSPNTGTSGANVLTF

J gene: TRBJ2-3
clone size: many
D gene: -
V gene: TRBV28
CDR3 DNA: TGTGCCAGCAGTTTTGTTTCGAGTCAGGGAAGCACAGATACGCAGTATTTT
CDR3 protein: CASSFVSSQGSTDTQYF

J gene: TRBJ2-3
clone size: many
D gene: TRBD1
V gene: TRBV5-3
CDR3 DNA: TGTGCCAGAAGCTTGAATTCACCGAAGGGACAGAAAAGCACAGATACGCAGTATTTT
CDR3 protein: CARSLNSPKGQKSTDTQYF

J gene: TRBJ1-2
clone size: many
D gene: -
V gene: TRBV7-9
CDR3 DNA: TGTGCCAGCACTGGCAGACTAAACTATGGCTACACCTTC
CDR3 protein: CASTGRLNYGYTF

J gene: TRBJ2-1
clone size: few
D gene: TRBD2
V gene: TRBV2
CDR3 DNA: TGTGCCAGCAGTCGGGAGGCCTACAATGAGCAGTTCTTC
CDR3 protein: CASSREAYNEQFF

J gene: TRBJ2-7
clone size: many
D gene: -
V gene: TRBV5-1
CDR3 DNA: TGCGCCAGCAGCTTGGTCGGAGGGGAGCTCGAGCAGTACTTC
CDR3 protein: CASSLVGGELEQYF

J gene: TRBJ1-4
clone size: -
D gene: -
V gene: TRBV19
CDR3 DNA: TGTGCCAGTAGTACAGACCGTGGGGAAAAACTGTTTTTT
CDR3 protein: CASSTDRGEKLFF